Shown below are 25 T cell receptor beta chains from a single sample sequenced in a study of shared clonotypes between healthy human individuals. Data came from immunoSEQ multiplex PCR; TCRdb stores just in-frame clones and leaves some out. The sample holds over 2 million clones, approximately 95% seen once. Sequenced input: naive CD4+ T cells sorted from blood. Subset meaning: CD45RA+ positively selected. The receptors were sampled from a man aged 18 to 30 in good health.

This clone was seen only once. The same CDR3 is also encoded by other DNA sequences in this sample. This sequence joins TRBV5-1 and TRBJ2-3; D unresolved. V lost 4 bases and J 4 bases, leaving 7 bases between the germline ends. Germline assignment: CDR1 SGHRS and CDR2 YFSETQ. CDR3 length: 12 residues. CDR3 amino acids: CASSAGSDTQYF. CDR3 bases: TGCGCCAGCAGCGCCGGATCAGATACGCAGTATTTT.

The V and J genes are TRBV13 and TRBJ2-2; perhaps TRBD1 as D (6 bases). The V end lost 9 bases, the J end lost 2 bases, and 13 bases lay between the germline ends. CDR1 PRHDT and CDR2 FYEKMQ come from the germline V gene (reference sequence). This CDR3 has 14 residues. In DNA form, the CDR3 reads TGTGCCAGTGCCGGGACACTCAACACCGGGGAGCTGTTTTTT. It encodes CASAGTLNTGELFF.

V gene TRBV21-1 combines with J gene TRBJ1-5; the table's TRBD1 call for D was not verified on the DNA. TRBV21-1 constitutes a pseudogene. The CDR3 runs to 17 residues. This chain's CDR3 is CASSRHQETDSNQPQHF. The CDR3 coding sequence is TGTGCCAGCAGCAGACACCAAGAGACGGATAGCAATCAGCCCCAGCATTTT.

This clone occurred once. The rearrangement links TRBV19 to TRBJ1-5; D not certain. Trimming removed 0 bases at V and 0 bases at J, with 18 bases between. Germline CDR1 reads LNHDA; CDR2 reads SQIVND (reference sequence). The CDR3 is 19 amino acids. The CDR3 DNA reads as TGTGCCAGTAGTATAGATCTATTTATGCGGCGGGATAGCAATCAGCCCCAGCATTTT. Protein: CASSIDLFMRRDSNQPQHF.

This chain joins TRBV7-2 and TRBJ2-1; D uncertain. Germline CDR1 SGHTA, CDR2 FQGNSA. The CDR3 sequence is 15 residues long. V dropped 8 bases and J dropped 1 base, with 15 bases sitting between them. The CDR3 region has the DNA TGTGCCAGCGCCCCCGGAGTAAGGTCCTACAATGAGCAGTTCTTC. Protein sequence: CASAPGVRSYNEQFF.

This chain uses TRBV28 with TRBJ2-5; D call uncertain. The CDR3 extends over 12 amino acids. V shed 6 bases and J shed 5 bases, with 10 bases lying between them. CDR1 MDHEN and CDR2 SYDVKM come from the germline V gene. The CDR3 loop is CASRQSWETQYF. CDR3 bases: TGTGCCAGCAGACAAAGCTGGGAGACCCAGTACTTC.

This clone was recorded once. The rearrangement uses TRBV2 and TRBJ2-2; a possible D gene is TRBD1 (6 bases). The CDR3 has 13 residues. Per the germline V gene, CDR1 is SNHLY and CDR2 is FYNNEI. Trimming pared 5 bases from V and 7 bases from J, leaving 11 bases between. CDR3 bases: TGTGCCAGCAGTCCCTGGGACATCGGGGAGCTGTTTTTT. Residues: CASSPWDIGELFF.

CDR3 in amino acids: CASSVHPSGSTYNEQFF. DNA for the CDR3: TGTGCCAGCAGCGTTCACCCTAGCGGGAGTACCTACAATGAGCAGTTCTTC. The rearrangement links TRBV9 to TRBJ2-1, with 10 bases that match TRBD2. The CDR3 is 17 amino acids. V lost 2 bases, J lost 2 bases, and 7 bases stayed unmatched. Germline lookup yields CDR1 SGDLS and CDR2 YYNGEE.

V and J are TRBV4-1 and TRBJ2-3, with TRBD2 matching 11 bases. The CDR3 has 17 amino acids. V lost 0 bases, J lost 2 bases, and 4 bases stayed unmatched. The germline CDR1 and CDR2 sequences are MGHRA and YSYEKL. The CDR3 bases are TGCGCCAGCAGCCAAGACCAGACTAGCGGGGACACAGATACGCAGTATTTT. Translation: CASSQDQTSGDTDTQYF.

The chain recombines TRBV6-6 with TRBJ2-2, with D possibly being TRBD1 (6 bases). The CDR3 is 14 amino acids. Germline values: CDR1 MNHNY, CDR2 SVGAGI (reference sequence). V gave up 6 bases and J gave up 0 bases, with 8 bases separating them. The CDR3 bases are TGTGCCAGCAGATGGACAGCGAACACCGGGGAGCTGTTTTTT. It is translated as CASRWTANTGELFF.

In DNA form, the CDR3 reads TGTGCCAGCAGCCAAAACGAGGGGAGCACTGAAGCTTTCTTT. Protein: CASSQNEGSTEAFF. The V call is TRBV14, the J call TRBJ1-1, with D perhaps TRBD1 (5 bases). CDR1 is SGHDN and CDR2 is FVKESK in the germline V gene. V lost 2 bases and J lost 4, with 11 bases in between. The CDR3 totals 14 residues.

To note about this clone: The same CDR3 arises from other DNA sequences in this sample as well. This chain's CDR3 is CASSLGGQGNQPQHF. CDR3 DNA sequence: TGTGCCAGCAGCTTGGGGGGACAGGGCAATCAGCCCCAGCATTTT. The rearrangement joins TRBV5-6 to TRBJ1-5, with 8 bases identical to TRBD1. The CDR3 extends over 15 amino acids. Germline trimming cut 0 bases from V and 2 bases from J; bases unmatched to any gene: 1. Germline V gene data show CDR1 as SGHDT and CDR2 as YYEEEE.

V usage is TRBV28 and J usage is TRBJ2-7, with D possibly TRBD2 on 5 matching bases. The CDR3 has 15 amino acids. Germline V lookup: CDR1 MDHEN, CDR2 SYDVKM. Deletions cut 0 bases from V and 2 bases from J, with 11 bases between. CDR3 nucleotide sequence: TGTGCCAGCAGTTTATGGGGGAGACTGACCTACGAGCAGTACTTC. Translation gives CASSLWGRLTYEQYF.

The V and J genes are TRBV7-2 and TRBJ2-1; perhaps TRBD2 as D (5 bases). There are 16 residues in the CDR3. Trimming cost V 5 bases and J 0 bases, with 14 bases left between them. Per germline, CDR1 SGHTA and CDR2 FQGNSA. CDR3 sequence reads: CASSPPRGSSYNEQFF. The DNA for the CDR3 is TGTGCCAGCAGCCCTCCCCGGGGAAGCTCCTACAATGAGCAGTTCTTC. Combining the CDR3 with reference TRBV7-2 and TRBJ2-1 gives the whole variable domain GAGVSQSPSNKVTEKGKDVELRCDPISGHTALYWYRQSLGQGLEFLIYFQGNSAPDKSGLPSDRFSAERTGGSVSTLTIQRTQQEDSAVYLCASSPPRGSSYNEQFFGPGTRLTVL.

This clone was recorded only once. CDR3 bases: TGTGCCATTGGACAGGGGCCAGCGACCTACGAGCAGTACTTC. It yields the protein CAIGQGPATYEQYF. The rearrangement links TRBV10-3 to TRBJ2-7; TRBD1 aligns across 9 bases. Germline trimming cut 9 bases from V and 2 bases from J; bases unmatched to any gene: 8. The CDR3 is 14 residues long. The germline gives CDR1 ENHRY, CDR2 SYGVKD.

This rearrangement joins TRBV2 to TRBJ1-2, with D unclear. Germline values: CDR1 SNHLY, CDR2 FYNNEI. V lost 4 bases, J lost 4 bases, and 10 bases lay in between. CDR3 length equals 13 residues. CDR3 coding DNA: TGTGCCAGCAGTGCGACGGAAAGCTATGGCTACACCTTC. Its translation: CASSATESYGYTF.

The rearrangement links TRBV7-3 to TRBJ2-7; TRBD2 is a possible D gene (5 bases). The germline V and J ends were trimmed by 0 bases and 0 bases, with 12 bases remaining between them. Germline V CDR1 and CDR2: SGHTA, FQGTGA. The length of the CDR3 is 16 residues. CDR3 nucleotide sequence: TGTGCCAGCAGCTTAACAAGTGCGGGCGGCTCCTACGAGCAGTACTTC. It specifies CASSLTSAGGSYEQYF.

The chain joins TRBV6-5 to TRBJ1-1; D remains ambiguous. This CDR3 has 15 amino acids. Germline values: CDR1 MNHEY, CDR2 SVGAGI. Trimming removed 5 bases at V and 4 bases at J, with 17 bases between. This CDR3 reads CASSNGGLGGTEAFF. CDR3 nucleotides: TGTGCCAGCAGTAACGGTGGGCTTGGTGGCACTGAAGCTTTCTTT.

The J gene is TRBJ1-1, the V gene TRBV5-4; unclear D gene. V lost 1 base and J lost 2, with 12 bases in between. Germline V lookup: CDR1 SGHNT, CDR2 YYREEE (reference sequence). The CDR3 has 15 residues. CDR3 loop: CASSLSVTANTEAFF. CDR3 in DNA: TGTGCCAGCAGCTTGTCGGTCACAGCAAACACTGAAGCTTTCTTT.

CDR3 sequence: CASSLVGADTEAFF. The CDR3 nucleotides read TGTGCCAGCAGCTTGGTGGGGGCGGACACTGAAGCTTTCTTT. The J gene is TRBJ1-1, the V gene TRBV5-5, with D perhaps matching TRBD1 (6 bases). The V end lost 0 bases, the J end lost 3 bases, and 9 bases lay between the germline ends. The V gene's germline CDR1 is SGHKS and CDR2 YYEKEE (reference sequence). The CDR3 consists of 14 residues.

The chain links TRBV25-1 to TRBJ1-5; D not certain. Germline-derived CDR1 and CDR2 are MGHDK and SYGVNS. V lost 4 bases and J lost 2, with 6 bases in between. The length of the CDR3 is 13 residues. CDR3 region: CASSVEGNQPQHF. CDR3 nucleotide sequence: TGTGCCAGCAGTGTAGAGGGCAATCAGCCCCAGCATTTT.

This clone was counted once. The chain carries TRBV2 and TRBJ1-3; 7 bases line up with TRBD1. The CDR3 loop spans 17 amino acids. The J segment lost 2 bases and the V segment lost 8 bases, leaving 15 bases of the junction unmatched. CDR1 and CDR2 (germline): SNHLY, FYNNEI. The CDR3 protein is CASLGDRASLAGNTIYF. CDR3 bases: TGTGCCAGCCTAGGGGACAGAGCAAGTCTGGCTGGAAACACCATATATTTT.

The chain has TRBV5-1 and TRBJ2-7, with 8 bases that match TRBD1. The germline CDR1 and CDR2 sequences are SGHRS and YFSETQ. This CDR3 has 17 residues. V shed 1 base, J shed 3 bases, and the junction held 12 bases outside the gene matches. The CDR3 coding sequence is TGCGCCAGCAGCTTGTTAGCGACCGGGACAGGAGGCTACGAGCAGTACTTC. It yields the protein CASSLLATGTGGYEQYF. Variable domain in full (rest from reference TRBV5-1 and TRBJ2-7): KAGVTQTPRYLIKTRGQQVTLSCSPISGHRSVSWYQQTPGQGLQFLFEYFSETQRNKGNFPGRFSGRQFSNSRSEMNVSTLELGDSALYLCASSLLATGTGGYEQYFGPGTRLTVT.

This clone was seen only a few times. V usage is TRBV29-1 and J usage is TRBJ1-2, with 11 bases aligning to TRBD1. Germline assignment: CDR1 SQVTM and CDR2 ANQGSEA. V lost 7 bases to trimming and J lost 7 bases; unmatched junction nucleotides: 8. The CDR3 extends over 13 amino acids. As DNA, the CDR3 is TGCAGCGCTGGGGGACAGGGGGTGGGTGGCTACACCTTC. Its translation: CSAGGQGVGGYTF.

The chain recombines TRBV30 with TRBJ2-2; D is undetermined. V lost 8 bases, J lost 2 bases, and 15 bases lay in between. The CDR3 totals 14 residues. Germline V gives CDR1 GTSNPN, CDR2 SVGIG (reference sequence). The CDR3 sequence: CAARIVYNTGELFF. CDR3 nucleotide sequence: TGTGCCGCCCGTATCGTCTATAACACCGGGGAGCTGTTTTTT.